This passage covers 10 T cell receptor beta chains from one sample sequenced in a study of T cell changes during pregnancy in multiple sclerosis. Profiled with immunoSEQ multiplex PCR; TCRdb holds only in-frame clones, not every one. The repertoire includes about 40,000 clones, roughly nine tenths of them detected once, and approximately 0.46% sits in the top ten. This specimen was CD4+ T cells from peripheral blood mononuclear cells, taken in the third trimester of pregnancy. The receptors originated from a female donor in good health, enrolled as a control in a pregnancy study.

The chain uses TRBV5-1 and TRBJ2-7; D is unresolved. CDR3 size: 11 residues. Germline V CDR1 and CDR2: SGHRS, YFSETQ. Trimming pared 2 bases from V and 6 bases from J, leaving 6 bases between. In nucleotides, the CDR3 is TGCGCCAGCAGCTTAGATAGCGAGCAGTACTTC. Protein product: CASSLDSEQYF.

The V call is TRBV5-8, the J call TRBJ1-5, with D hard to call. The V and J ends lost 0 bases and 6 bases respectively, with 13 bases between them. This CDR3 comprises 15 residues. In germline, CDR1 is SGHTS, CDR2 YDEGEE. The CDR3 DNA follows: TGTGCCAGCAGCTTGGGGGCCAGAGAGGGTCAGCCCCAGCATTTT. This translates into CASSLGAREGQPQHF.

The chain recombines TRBV5-1 with TRBJ1-1, with D perhaps matching TRBD1 (6 bases). From germline, CDR1 is SGHRS and CDR2 YFSETQ. V gave up 6 bases and J gave up 5 bases, with 14 bases separating them. The CDR3 has 13 amino acids. The CDR3 DNA sequence: TGCGCCAGCACCCGACAGGCTGGGACTGAAGCTTTCTTT. Translation: CASTRQAGTEAFF.

This chain connects TRBV7-2 to TRBJ2-1, with D maybe TRBD2 (5 bases). The V and J ends lost 8 bases and 1 base respectively, with 12 bases between them. CDR1 is SGHTA and CDR2 is FQGNSA in the germline V gene. The CDR3 runs 14 residues. The CDR3 loop is CASSEGASYNEQFF. The CDR3, as DNA: TGTGCCAGCTCTGAGGGAGCTTCCTACAATGAGCAGTTCTTC.

This sequence joins TRBV10-3 and TRBJ2-3, with D possibly TRBD1 on 5 matching bases. Germline assignment: CDR1 ENHRY and CDR2 SYGVKD. The ends were cut back, 7 bases at V and 3 bases at J, with 11 bases in the middle. The CDR3 is 13 residues long. The CDR3 loop reads CAIKTGVTDTQYF. The DNA of the CDR3 is TGTGCCATCAAAACAGGCGTTACAGATACGCAGTATTTT.

The chain employs TRBV19 and TRBJ2-2, with 9 bases that match TRBD2. V trimming: 5 bases; J trimming: 0 bases; junction bases outside the gene matches: 1. The germline V gene has CDR1 LNHDA and CDR2 SQIVND (reference sequence). The CDR3 length is 15 residues. The CDR3 DNA is TGTGCCAGTAGTCTAGCGGGAACGAACACCGGGGAGCTGTTTTTT. Translation gives CASSLAGTNTGELFF.

The chain couples TRBV29-1 to TRBJ2-7; 8 bases map to TRBD1. The CDR3 runs to 13 residues. Germline CDR1 is SQVTM and CDR2 is ANQGSEA. With V trimmed by 4 bases and J by 1 base, 3 bases remained unmatched. CDR3 amino acids: CSVGTGKSYEQYF. CDR3 nucleotides: TGCAGCGTTGGGACAGGGAAATCCTACGAGCAGTACTTC.

This chain uses TRBV5-1 with TRBJ2-3, with 10 positions matching TRBD2. The germline V gene encodes CDR1 SGHRS and CDR2 YFSETQ. V shed 0 bases, J shed 3 bases, and the junction held 7 bases outside the gene matches. There are 17 residues in the CDR3. This CDR3 is CASSLAPAGGRTDTQYF. The CDR3 DNA reads TGCGCCAGCAGCTTGGCCCCAGCGGGAGGGAGGACAGATACGCAGTATTTT.

The V and J genes are TRBV28 and TRBJ1-5, with TRBD1 matching over 10 bases. The trim removed 6 bases at V and 3 bases at J, leaving 8 bases unmatched. Per germline, CDR1 MDHEN and CDR2 SYDVKM. The CDR3 totals 16 residues. This chain's CDR3 is CASSPLGTGANQPQHF. CDR3 coding DNA: TGTGCCAGCAGCCCTCTCGGGACAGGGGCCAATCAGCCCCAGCATTTT. The full variable domain, with the rest looked up from reference TRBV28 and TRBJ1-5, is DVKVTQSSRYLVKRTGEKVFLECVQDMDHENMFWYRQDPGLGLRLIYFSYDVKMKEKGDIPEGYSVSREKKERFSLILESASTNQTSMYLCASSPLGTGANQPQHFGDGTRLSIL.

The V call is TRBV5-6, the J call TRBJ1-3, with unresolved D. Trimming left V 2 bases short and J 1 base short, with 4 bases between. There are 13 residues in the CDR3. Per the germline V gene, CDR1 is SGHDT and CDR2 is YYEEEE. CDR3 loop: CASSFYSGNTIYF. Here the CDR3 DNA reads TGTGCCAGCAGCTTCTATTCTGGAAACACCATATATTTT. The full variable domain, its missing parts supplied by reference TRBV5-6 and TRBJ1-3, is DAGVTQSPTHLIKTRGQQVTLRCSPKSGHDTVSWYQQALGQGPQFIFQYYEEEERQRGNFPDRFSGHQFPNYSSELNVNALLLGDSALYLCASSFYSGNTIYFGEGSWLTVV.